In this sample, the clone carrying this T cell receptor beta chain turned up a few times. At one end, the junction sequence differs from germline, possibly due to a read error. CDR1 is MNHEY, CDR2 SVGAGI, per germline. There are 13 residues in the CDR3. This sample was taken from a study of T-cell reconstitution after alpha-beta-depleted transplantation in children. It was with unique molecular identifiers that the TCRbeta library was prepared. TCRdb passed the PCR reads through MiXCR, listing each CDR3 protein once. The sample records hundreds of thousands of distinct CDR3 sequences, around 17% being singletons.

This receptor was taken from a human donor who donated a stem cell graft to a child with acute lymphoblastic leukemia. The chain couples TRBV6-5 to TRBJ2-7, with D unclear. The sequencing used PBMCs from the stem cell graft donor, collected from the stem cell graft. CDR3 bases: TGTGCCAGCAGTTACTCGACGCGCGCGTCAGTTTGGTTC. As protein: CASSYSTRASVWF.